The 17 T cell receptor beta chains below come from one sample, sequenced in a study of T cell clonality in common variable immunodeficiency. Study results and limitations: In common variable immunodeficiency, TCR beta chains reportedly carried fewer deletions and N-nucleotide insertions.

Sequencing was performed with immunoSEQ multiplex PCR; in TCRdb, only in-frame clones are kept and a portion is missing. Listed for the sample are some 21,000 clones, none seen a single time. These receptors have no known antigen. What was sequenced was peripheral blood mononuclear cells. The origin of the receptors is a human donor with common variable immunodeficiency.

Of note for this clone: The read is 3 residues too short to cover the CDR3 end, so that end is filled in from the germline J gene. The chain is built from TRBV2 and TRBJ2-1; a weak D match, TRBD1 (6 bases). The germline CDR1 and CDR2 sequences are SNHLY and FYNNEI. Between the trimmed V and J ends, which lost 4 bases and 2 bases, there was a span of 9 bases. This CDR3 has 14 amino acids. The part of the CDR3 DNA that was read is TGTGCCAGCAGTGGGGACACCGCCTACAATGAG. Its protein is CASSGDTAYNE. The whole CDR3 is CASSGDTAYNEQFF. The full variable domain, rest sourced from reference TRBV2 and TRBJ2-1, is EPEVTQTPSHQVTQMGQEVILRCVPISNHLYFYWYRQILGQKVEFLVSFYNNEISEKSEIFDDQFSVERPDGSNFTLKIRSTKLEDSAMYFCASSGDTAYNEQFFGPGTRLTVL.

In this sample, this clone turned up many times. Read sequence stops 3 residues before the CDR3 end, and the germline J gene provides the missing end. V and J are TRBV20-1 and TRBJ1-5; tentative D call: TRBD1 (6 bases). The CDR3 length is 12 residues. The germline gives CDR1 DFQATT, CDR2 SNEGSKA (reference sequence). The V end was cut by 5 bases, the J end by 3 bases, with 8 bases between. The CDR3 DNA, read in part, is TGCAGTGCTGCAGGGGTCAATCAGCCC. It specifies CSAAGVNQP. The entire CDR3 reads CSAAGVNQPQHF.

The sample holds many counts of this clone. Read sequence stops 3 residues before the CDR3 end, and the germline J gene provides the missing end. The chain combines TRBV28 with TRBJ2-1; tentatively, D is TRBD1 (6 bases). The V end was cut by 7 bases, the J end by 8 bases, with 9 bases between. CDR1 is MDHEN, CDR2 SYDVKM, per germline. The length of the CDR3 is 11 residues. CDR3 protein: CASIRGDEQFF. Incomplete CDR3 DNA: TGTGCCAGCATCAGGGGTGATGAG.

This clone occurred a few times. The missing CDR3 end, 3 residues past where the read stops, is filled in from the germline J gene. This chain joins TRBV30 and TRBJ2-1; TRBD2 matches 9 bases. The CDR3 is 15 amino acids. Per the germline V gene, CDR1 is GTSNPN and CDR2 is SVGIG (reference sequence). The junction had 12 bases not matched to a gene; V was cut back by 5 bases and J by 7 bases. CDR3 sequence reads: CAWESSGALKNEQFF. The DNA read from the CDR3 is TGTGCCTGGGAGTCTAGCGGGGCTCTTAAGAATGAG. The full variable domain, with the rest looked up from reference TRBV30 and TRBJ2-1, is SQTIHQWPATLVQPVGSPLSLECTVEGTSNPNLYWYRQAAGRGLQLLFYSVGIGQISSEVPQNLSASRPQDRQFILSSKKLLLSDSGFYLCAWESSGALKNEQFFGPGTRLTVL.

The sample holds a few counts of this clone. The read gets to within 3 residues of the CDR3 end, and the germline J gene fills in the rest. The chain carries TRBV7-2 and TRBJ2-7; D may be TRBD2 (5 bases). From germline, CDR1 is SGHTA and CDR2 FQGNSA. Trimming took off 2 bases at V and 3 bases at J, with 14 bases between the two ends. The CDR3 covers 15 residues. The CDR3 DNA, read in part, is TGTGCCAGCAGCTTAAGCGGTGACACCAACTACGAG. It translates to CASSLSGDTNYE. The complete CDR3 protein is CASSLSGDTNYEQYF.

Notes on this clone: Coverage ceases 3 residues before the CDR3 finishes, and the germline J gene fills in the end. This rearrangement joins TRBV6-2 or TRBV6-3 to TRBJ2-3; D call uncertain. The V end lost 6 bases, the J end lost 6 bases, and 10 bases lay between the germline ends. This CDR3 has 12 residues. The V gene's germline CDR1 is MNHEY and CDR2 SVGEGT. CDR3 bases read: TGTGCCAGCAGCTTCTCCCAGGATACG. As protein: CASSFSQDT. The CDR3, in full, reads CASSFSQDTQYF.

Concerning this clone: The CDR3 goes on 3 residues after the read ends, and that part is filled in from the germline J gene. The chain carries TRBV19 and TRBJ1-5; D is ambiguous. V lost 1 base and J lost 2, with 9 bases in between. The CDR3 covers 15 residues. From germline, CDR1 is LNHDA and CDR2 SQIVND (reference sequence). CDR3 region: CASSIGPSRNQPQHF. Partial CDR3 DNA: TGTGCCAGTAGTATAGGCCCGAGCCGCAATCAGCCC.

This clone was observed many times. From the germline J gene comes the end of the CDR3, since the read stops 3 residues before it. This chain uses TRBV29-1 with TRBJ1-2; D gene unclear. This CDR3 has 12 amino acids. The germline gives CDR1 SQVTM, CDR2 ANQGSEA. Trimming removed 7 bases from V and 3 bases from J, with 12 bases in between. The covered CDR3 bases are TGCAGCGCTCCATCGAAGGACTATGGC. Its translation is CSAPSKDYG. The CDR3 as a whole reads CSAPSKDYGYTF.

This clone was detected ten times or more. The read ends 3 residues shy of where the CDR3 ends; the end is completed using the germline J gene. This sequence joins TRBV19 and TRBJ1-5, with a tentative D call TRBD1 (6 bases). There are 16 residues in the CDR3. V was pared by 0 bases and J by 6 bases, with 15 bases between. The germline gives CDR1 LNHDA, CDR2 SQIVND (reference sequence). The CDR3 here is CASSIDFSGGGQPQHF. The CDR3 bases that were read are TGTGCCAGTAGTATAGATTTTTCGGGGGGCGGTCAGCCC.

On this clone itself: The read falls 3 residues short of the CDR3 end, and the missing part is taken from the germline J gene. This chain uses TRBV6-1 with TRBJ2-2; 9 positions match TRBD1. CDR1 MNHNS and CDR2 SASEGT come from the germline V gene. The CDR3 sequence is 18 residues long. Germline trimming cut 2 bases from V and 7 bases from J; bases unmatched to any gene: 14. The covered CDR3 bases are TGTGCCAGCAGTGAAATTGGGACAGGGAGTTTGGACAGCGGGGAG. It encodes CASSEIGTGSLDSGE. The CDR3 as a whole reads CASSEIGTGSLDSGELFF.

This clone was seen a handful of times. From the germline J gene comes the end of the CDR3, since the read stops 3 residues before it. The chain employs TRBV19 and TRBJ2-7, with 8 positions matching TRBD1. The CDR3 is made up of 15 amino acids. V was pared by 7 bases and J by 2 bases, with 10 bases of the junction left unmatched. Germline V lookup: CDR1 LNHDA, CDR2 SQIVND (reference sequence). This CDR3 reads CASTFRTGRTYEQYF. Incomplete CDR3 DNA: TGTGCCAGTACCTTCAGGACAGGGAGAACCTACGAG.

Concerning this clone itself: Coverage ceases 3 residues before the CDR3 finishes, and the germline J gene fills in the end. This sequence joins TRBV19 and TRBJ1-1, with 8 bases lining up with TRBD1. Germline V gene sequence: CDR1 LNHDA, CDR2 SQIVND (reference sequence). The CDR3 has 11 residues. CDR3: CASRQGAEAFF. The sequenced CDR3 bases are TGTGCCAGTAGGCAGGGGGCGGAA.

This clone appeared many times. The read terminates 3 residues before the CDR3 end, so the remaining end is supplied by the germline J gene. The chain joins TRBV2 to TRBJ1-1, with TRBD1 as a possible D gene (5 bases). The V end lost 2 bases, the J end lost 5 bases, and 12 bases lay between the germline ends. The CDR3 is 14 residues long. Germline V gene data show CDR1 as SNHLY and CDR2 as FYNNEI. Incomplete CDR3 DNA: TGTGCCAGCAGTGAATCCGCAGGGTCAACTGAA. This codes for CASSESAGSTE. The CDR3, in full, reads CASSESAGSTEAFF.

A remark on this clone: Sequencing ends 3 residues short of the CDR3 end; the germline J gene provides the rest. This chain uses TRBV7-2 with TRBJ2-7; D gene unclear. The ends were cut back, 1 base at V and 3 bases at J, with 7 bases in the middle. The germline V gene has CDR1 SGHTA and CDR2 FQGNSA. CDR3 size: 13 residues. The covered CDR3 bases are TGTGCCAGCAGCTTAGGTCTAATCTACGAG. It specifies CASSLGLIYE. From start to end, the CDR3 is CASSLGLIYEQYF.

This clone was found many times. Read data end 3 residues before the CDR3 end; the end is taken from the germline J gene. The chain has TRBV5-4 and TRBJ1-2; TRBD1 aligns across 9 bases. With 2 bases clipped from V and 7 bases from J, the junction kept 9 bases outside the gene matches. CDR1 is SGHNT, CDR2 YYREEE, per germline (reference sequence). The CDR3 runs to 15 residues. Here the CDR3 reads CASSFLGDRVFGYTF. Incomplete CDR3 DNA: TGTGCCAGCAGCTTTCTCGGGGACAGGGTTTTTGGC. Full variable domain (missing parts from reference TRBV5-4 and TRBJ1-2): ETGVTQSPTHLIKTRGQQVTLRCSSQSGHNTVSWYQQALGQGPQFIFQYYREEENGRGNFPPRFSGLQFPNYSSELNVNALELDDSALYLCASSFLGDRVFGYTFGSGTRLTVV.

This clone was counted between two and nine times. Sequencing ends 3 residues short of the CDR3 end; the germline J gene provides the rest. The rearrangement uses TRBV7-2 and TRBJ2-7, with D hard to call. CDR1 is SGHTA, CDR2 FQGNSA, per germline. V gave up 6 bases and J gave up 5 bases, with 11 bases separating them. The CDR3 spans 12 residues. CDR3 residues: CASSPALNEQYF. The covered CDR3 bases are TGTGCCAGCAGTCCAGCGTTAAACGAG. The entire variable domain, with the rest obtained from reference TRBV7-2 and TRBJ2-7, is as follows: GAGVSQSPSNKVTEKGKDVELRCDPISGHTALYWYRQSLGQGLEFLIYFQGNSAPDKSGLPSDRFSAERTGGSVSTLTIQRTQQEDSAVYLCASSPALNEQYFGPGTRLTVT.

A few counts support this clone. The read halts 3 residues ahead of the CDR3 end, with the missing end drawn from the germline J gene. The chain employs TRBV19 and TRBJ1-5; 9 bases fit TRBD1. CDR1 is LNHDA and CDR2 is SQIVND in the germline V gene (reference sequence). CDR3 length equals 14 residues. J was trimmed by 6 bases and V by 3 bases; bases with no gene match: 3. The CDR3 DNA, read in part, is TGTGCCAGTAGTATGGGACAGGGATCTCAGCCC. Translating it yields CASSMGQGSQP. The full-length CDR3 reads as CASSMGQGSQPQHF.